This TCR beta chain was retrieved from a study of cytomegalovirus exposure and HLA in healthy donors (dated 2017 in TCRdb). Turning to the overall study: An earlier analysis of some 620 of the donors reported roughly 300 Gb of sequence data and around 120 million unique TCR beta sequences obtained from about 179 million T cells. HLA typing included class I and class II loci at four-digit resolution. Every discovery cohort repertoire had been produced on one sequencing platform. The study aimed to test whether cataloging public T cell receptors could reveal signatures of past pathogen exposure. In an earlier analysis of more than 550 of the donors, high-throughput TCR beta sequencing was used to judge whether each TCR beta V gene segment behaved as functional or pseudogenic. Because of strong linkage in the cohort, roughly five DR-DQ haplotypes were treated as single units for association and clustering. The number of typed donors differed by locus: about 620-640 for A, B, C, DRB1 and DQB1; approximately 530 for DQA1; approximately 600 for DPA1; and about 470 for DPB1. Of the 300 to 450 genotyped donors, 81% fell in the genetic ancestry cluster associated with self-reported Caucasian donors. On average, roughly 240,000 unique TCR beta nucleotide sequences were sequenced per donor among some 430 genotyped donors of the cohort, with roughly 18% of those sequences being non-productive. A later analysis re-examined previously published TCR beta repertoires from several hundred donors and added high-resolution HLA genotyping to investigate patterns of TCR occurrence. In the later analysis, no new phenotypic data were used to find candidate immune exposures; instead, reliance was placed on TCR beta sequences and their occurrence across donors. Donor age, sex, ethnicity and CMV serostatus were collected together with the repertoire data. An early release covering roughly 640 HLA-typed donors comprised about 300 gigabases of sequencing data and approximately 85 million unique TCR sequences. Besides the first cohort of 666 subjects, a separate validation cohort made up of over 100 different subjects was used. A later genetic analysis used genome-wide SNP genotypes for about 65% of the roughly 670 donors, treating that subset as a discovery cohort. The study combined high-throughput TCR immunosequencing, statistical association of individual TCRs with disease status, and machine learning to predict cytomegalovirus infection status. Using immunosequencing, the study profiled T cell repertoires from some 670 subjects and related those repertoires to cytomegalovirus serostatus.

As regards this clone: Its antigen has not been determined. Base quality data are lacking; no much larger clone is found one base away.

Study-wide findings and limitations: Only TCR beta chains were sequenced in this cohort, and the absence of alpha or paired-chain data limited detectable features. A later genetic analysis reported fewer N-insertions in productive TCRs among donors in an Asian-associated ancestry cluster than the roughly 640-donor mean. Most CMV-associated TCR beta chains appeared to be HLA-restricted in a later analysis, and the HLA associations seemed to be driven largely by CMV exposure. A total of 150 or so TCR beta chains were listed by the study as associated with cytomegalovirus. A further reported finding was that TCR beta sequences accurately predicted the HLA-A and HLA-B alleles for most subjects in the first cohort. A later analysis found that TCR association rates varied across HLA loci, with DRB1 alleles showing the most associated TCRs and HLA-C alleles the fewest. Some IMGT-functional V segments, including TRBV6-2 and TRBV6-3, could not be told apart with the 87-base-pair reads, so those segments were excluded. The sequencing pipeline was judged likely to have produced a cluster of highly shared sequence variants as a technical artifact. Because some donors lacked HLA typing at each locus, the association tests relied only on the typed subset. Correlated functional status among segregating V segments might reflect linkage disequilibrium, but an unknown experimental factor could not be ruled out. The authors suggested that the approach could potentially be extended to other disease states and immunological phenotypes. A later analysis reported that several top co-occurrence clusters appeared linked to parvovirus B19, influenza, CMV and Epstein-Barr virus. Across donors, most TCR sequences were observed very rarely, whereas some public TCRs were present in many individuals. A few of the identified cytomegalovirus-associated TCR beta chains were confirmed in vitro to be specific for cytomegalovirus antigens. Cytomegalovirus status was reported to be diagnosed by the classifier with high specificity and sensitivity in both the original and validation cohorts. When HLA alleles, especially DR and DQ, strongly co-occurred, TCR associations were difficult to assign to individual alleles. V-gene and J-gene trimming of TCR beta chains was associated with a missense DCLRE1C variant in a later genetic analysis, and the association was replicated in an independent cohort. Specific HLA alleles were associated with over 15,000 TCR beta sequences at a false discovery rate of 0.05 in a later analysis. In an earlier analysis of some 550 of the donors, most TCR beta V segments were observed in productive rearrangements about 87% or about 30% of the time, broadly matching IMGT annotations. Sequencing depth was assumed to be roughly uniform across donors in the presence/absence analyses, though that assumption may not hold. CMV serostatus was the only immune exposure information available for the cohort. Seventeen rarely observed V segments, including chromosome 9 orphons, were excluded from the earlier analysis of approximately 600 of the donors because counts were too low. In a later analysis, HLA-associated TCR beta chains showed more clonal expansion and lower generation probabilities than non-associated chains that were equally common.

In total, just over 650 healthy bone marrow donors made up the cohort. At the time of sampling, all cohort members were nominally healthy, though unrecorded immune exposures were likely present. The donor tested CMV seropositive and was one of the 289 seropositive cohort members. Each donor provided a peripheral blood sample, and peripheral blood mononuclear cells were used for TCR beta sequencing. Genomic DNA extraction from the blood cell samples was performed with the Qiagen DNeasy Blood Extraction Kit. The library was obtained by the immunoSEQ multiplex PCR assay. For the multiplex PCR, a mixture combining 60 forward primers for TCR Vbeta segments and 13 reverse primers for TCR Jbeta segments was used. Amplification of the CDR3 region of rearranged TCR beta genes was performed with a multiplex PCR assay on genomic DNA. Amplified TCR beta libraries were sequenced as 87-base-pair reads on the Illumina HiSeq System. Per the original workflow: Across the 700 or so repertoires, a later analysis counted tens of millions of unique TCR beta chains, some 11 million of which were shared by at least two donors. A nearest-neighbor algorithm error-corrected the raw reads and collapsed the reads into unique sequences, merging closely related sequences to remove PCR and sequencing errors. To assign V, D and J gene segments, CDR3 sequences were aligned to IMGT reference sequences. For a sequence to be retained, a match of at least six nucleotides to both a V gene segment and a J gene segment was required. Rearrangements were called productive when the CDR3 lacked stop codons and stayed in frame with V and J; all others were non-productive. Following IMGT convention, CDR3 was defined as the stretch from the second conserved V-encoded cysteine up to the conserved J-encoded phenylalanine. Sequences without an unambiguous match to a single V gene segment were excluded from the earlier analysis of about 600 of the donors. An earlier analysis of some 500 of the donors classified V segments as functional when productive rearrangements were above 56.7% and as segregating when the standard deviation between donors was above 5%. A statistical classification framework was built for diagnosing cytomegalovirus status from the catalog of TCR beta chain sequences. In a later analysis, V and J genes were assigned by comparing TCR nucleotide sequences against IMGT/GENE-DB human TR gene sequences. A later analysis assigned CDR3 sequences and most-parsimonious VDJ recombination scenarios with the TCRdist pipeline. In a later analysis, each TCR beta chain was defined by its CDR3 amino acid sequence together with its V-gene family, and reads lacking a unique V-gene family were excluded. As a way to deal with suspected cross-contamination and a sequencing artifact, a later analysis dropped hundreds of nucleotide sequences that were highly shared and had low generation probability. In a later analysis, a clonal expansion index was calculated for each public chain from normalized within-repertoire ranks of inferred template counts. Generation probabilities in a later analysis came from a VDJ recombination model fitted to out-of-frame rearrangements, and those results were checked against IGoR. In a later analysis, hypergeometric tests were used to score TCR-TCR, TCR-HLA and TCR-CMV co-occurrence, with a repertoire-size bias correction applied to TCR pairs. A later analysis estimated false discovery rates by permuting HLA or CMV assignments 20 times. In a later analysis, co-occurring TCRs were grouped with DBSCAN, and TCRdist sequence similarity was added when clustering was performed within HLA-allele-positive subsets. Repertoires with fewer than 30,000 or more than 120,000 public chains, plus five repertoires with anomalous nucleotide sharing, were excluded from co-occurrence clustering. In its TCRdb copy, this immuneACCESS table keeps in-frame sequences only and misses some clones. Where compared with another copy, unresolved V genes explain less than half of these, and the others have no known cause. From that table come the V and J calls and clone size; the DNA was used to work out D and trimming. Recorded for this sample are about 80,000 clones; approximately 62% of them occurred a single time. The top ten hold roughly 4.5% of the sample.

In the germline V gene, CDR1 corresponds to KGHSH and CDR2 to LQKENI. The CDR3 has 16 amino acids, counting the end cysteine and phenylalanine. Only CDR3 DNA remains: 48 bases, in frame from the first base. At the junction V is shortened by 2 bases and J by 1 base; bases outside the gene matches: 3. This sequence was found in a male donor in good health and CMV-seropositive. Rearrangement joined TRBV18 to TRBJ2-2; 8 bases in the middle match TRBD1. The sample consisted of PBMCs. This receptor has the CDR3 CASSPEGQGNTGELFF. The DNA is TGTGCCAGCTCACCAGAAGGACAGGGGAACACCGGGGAGCTGTTTTTT.